Here is one T cell receptor (beta chain) with its context. The antigen is not known. The data derive from a study of cytomegalovirus exposure and HLA in healthy donors. Points from the study as a whole: In a later analysis, HLA-associated beta chains showed higher expansion and lower generation probabilities than comparable chains.

PCR was performed using 60 Vbeta and 13 Jbeta primers. Assay: immunoSEQ multiplex PCR; the TCRdb copy retains only in-frame clones and omits some. The table lists about 200,000 clones, 65% to 90% of them singletons, with roughly 0.32% in the top ten. The donors (healthy individuals) were bone marrow donors. Material: PBMCs. The clonotype originates from a woman aged 25 to 39 in good health and CMV-seronegative.

CDR3 DNA: TGTGCCACCAGCGAGGACAGAAGCTCCTACAATGAGCAGTTCTTC. This codes for CATSEDRSSYNEQFF. The genes are TRBV15 and TRBJ2-1, with D possibly TRBD1 on 6 matching bases. This CDR3 is 15 amino acids long. The germline V gene has CDR1 LNHNV and CDR2 YYDKDF (reference sequence). With 5 bases removed from V and 0 bases from J, the gap between germline ends came to 11 bases.